This T cell receptor beta chain was observed in a study of Ad26.COV2.S vaccination and SARS-CoV-2 variants. Study outcomes and limitations: Placebo and vaccine recipients had non-spike TCR breadth that was similar. People who got the vaccine had more spike-specific TCR breadth than people who got placebo. Quantification of TCR breadth and depth may have yielded underestimates of total T cell responses. Once vaccination had occurred, spike-specific CD8+ and CD4+ T cell responses reportedly showed substantial breadth.

Clones were read by immunoSEQ multiplex PCR, and TCRdb kept only the in-frame ones, dropping some. This table holds 75,000 to 100,000 clones, under 90% found once. On this clone itself: The target antigen is unknown.

V dropped 6 bases and J dropped 4 bases, with 3 bases sitting between them. The CDR3 runs to 11 residues. This specimen was peripheral blood, taken after recovery from COVID-19. This clonotype originated in a human donor who had recovered from COVID-19. The V call is TRBV12-3 or TRBV12-4, the J call TRBJ1-4; no firm D call. The CDR3 protein is CASSVNEKLFF. In nucleotides, the CDR3 is TGTGCCAGCAGCGTTAATGAAAAACTGTTTTTT.